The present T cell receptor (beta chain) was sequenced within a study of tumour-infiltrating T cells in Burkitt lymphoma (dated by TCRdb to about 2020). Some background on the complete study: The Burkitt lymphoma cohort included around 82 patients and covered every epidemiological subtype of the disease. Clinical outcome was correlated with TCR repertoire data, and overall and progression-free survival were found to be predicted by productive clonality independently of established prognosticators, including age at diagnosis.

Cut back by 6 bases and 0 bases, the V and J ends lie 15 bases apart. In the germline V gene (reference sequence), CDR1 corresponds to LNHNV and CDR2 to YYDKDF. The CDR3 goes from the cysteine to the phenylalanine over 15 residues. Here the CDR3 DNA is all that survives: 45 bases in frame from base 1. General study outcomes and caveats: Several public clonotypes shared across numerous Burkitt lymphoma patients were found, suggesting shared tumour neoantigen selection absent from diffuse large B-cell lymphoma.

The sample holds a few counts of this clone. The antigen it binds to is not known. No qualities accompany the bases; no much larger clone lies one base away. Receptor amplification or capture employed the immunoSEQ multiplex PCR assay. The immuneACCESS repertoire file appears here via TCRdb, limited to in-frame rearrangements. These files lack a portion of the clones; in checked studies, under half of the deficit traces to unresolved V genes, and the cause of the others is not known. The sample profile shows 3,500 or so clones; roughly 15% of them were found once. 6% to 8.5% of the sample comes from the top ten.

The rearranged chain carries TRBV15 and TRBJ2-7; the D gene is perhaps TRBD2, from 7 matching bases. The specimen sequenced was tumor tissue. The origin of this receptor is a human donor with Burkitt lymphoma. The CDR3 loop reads CATSAEGGASYEQYF. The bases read TGTGCCACCAGTGCTGAGGGGGGGGCCTCCTACGAGCAGTACTTC.